Below are 2 T cell receptor beta chains sequenced from a single sample in a study of blood T cell repertoires in COVID-19. TCRdb keeps only in-frame clones here, not all; method: immunoSEQ multiplex PCR. The data show hundreds of thousands of clones, with around 84% seen just once and 1.5% to 2% held by the top ten. Sequenced material: PBMCs or T cells enriched from blood (not recorded which). The source of these receptors is a woman between 45 and 65 years old who had recovered from COVID-19.

The chain joins TRBV15 to TRBJ2-1; TRBD1 matches 7 bases. The CDR3 loop spans 15 amino acids. V was pared by 5 bases and J by 8 bases, with 12 bases of the junction left unmatched. CDR1 and CDR2 (germline): LNHNV, YYDKDF (reference sequence). The CDR3 reads CATSQGDPAYDEQFF. As DNA, the CDR3 is TGTGCCACCAGCCAGGGGGACCCGGCCTATGATGAGCAGTTCTTC.

The CDR3 reads CATKRSSYNEQFF. CDR3 coding DNA: TGTGCCACCAAGCGGAGCTCCTACAATGAGCAGTTCTTC. The chain uses TRBV14 and TRBJ2-1; D perhaps matches TRBD2 (5 bases). Trimming took 10 bases from V and 0 from J, leaving 10 bases between them. In germline, CDR1 is SGHDN, CDR2 FVKESK. The CDR3 sequence is 13 residues long.